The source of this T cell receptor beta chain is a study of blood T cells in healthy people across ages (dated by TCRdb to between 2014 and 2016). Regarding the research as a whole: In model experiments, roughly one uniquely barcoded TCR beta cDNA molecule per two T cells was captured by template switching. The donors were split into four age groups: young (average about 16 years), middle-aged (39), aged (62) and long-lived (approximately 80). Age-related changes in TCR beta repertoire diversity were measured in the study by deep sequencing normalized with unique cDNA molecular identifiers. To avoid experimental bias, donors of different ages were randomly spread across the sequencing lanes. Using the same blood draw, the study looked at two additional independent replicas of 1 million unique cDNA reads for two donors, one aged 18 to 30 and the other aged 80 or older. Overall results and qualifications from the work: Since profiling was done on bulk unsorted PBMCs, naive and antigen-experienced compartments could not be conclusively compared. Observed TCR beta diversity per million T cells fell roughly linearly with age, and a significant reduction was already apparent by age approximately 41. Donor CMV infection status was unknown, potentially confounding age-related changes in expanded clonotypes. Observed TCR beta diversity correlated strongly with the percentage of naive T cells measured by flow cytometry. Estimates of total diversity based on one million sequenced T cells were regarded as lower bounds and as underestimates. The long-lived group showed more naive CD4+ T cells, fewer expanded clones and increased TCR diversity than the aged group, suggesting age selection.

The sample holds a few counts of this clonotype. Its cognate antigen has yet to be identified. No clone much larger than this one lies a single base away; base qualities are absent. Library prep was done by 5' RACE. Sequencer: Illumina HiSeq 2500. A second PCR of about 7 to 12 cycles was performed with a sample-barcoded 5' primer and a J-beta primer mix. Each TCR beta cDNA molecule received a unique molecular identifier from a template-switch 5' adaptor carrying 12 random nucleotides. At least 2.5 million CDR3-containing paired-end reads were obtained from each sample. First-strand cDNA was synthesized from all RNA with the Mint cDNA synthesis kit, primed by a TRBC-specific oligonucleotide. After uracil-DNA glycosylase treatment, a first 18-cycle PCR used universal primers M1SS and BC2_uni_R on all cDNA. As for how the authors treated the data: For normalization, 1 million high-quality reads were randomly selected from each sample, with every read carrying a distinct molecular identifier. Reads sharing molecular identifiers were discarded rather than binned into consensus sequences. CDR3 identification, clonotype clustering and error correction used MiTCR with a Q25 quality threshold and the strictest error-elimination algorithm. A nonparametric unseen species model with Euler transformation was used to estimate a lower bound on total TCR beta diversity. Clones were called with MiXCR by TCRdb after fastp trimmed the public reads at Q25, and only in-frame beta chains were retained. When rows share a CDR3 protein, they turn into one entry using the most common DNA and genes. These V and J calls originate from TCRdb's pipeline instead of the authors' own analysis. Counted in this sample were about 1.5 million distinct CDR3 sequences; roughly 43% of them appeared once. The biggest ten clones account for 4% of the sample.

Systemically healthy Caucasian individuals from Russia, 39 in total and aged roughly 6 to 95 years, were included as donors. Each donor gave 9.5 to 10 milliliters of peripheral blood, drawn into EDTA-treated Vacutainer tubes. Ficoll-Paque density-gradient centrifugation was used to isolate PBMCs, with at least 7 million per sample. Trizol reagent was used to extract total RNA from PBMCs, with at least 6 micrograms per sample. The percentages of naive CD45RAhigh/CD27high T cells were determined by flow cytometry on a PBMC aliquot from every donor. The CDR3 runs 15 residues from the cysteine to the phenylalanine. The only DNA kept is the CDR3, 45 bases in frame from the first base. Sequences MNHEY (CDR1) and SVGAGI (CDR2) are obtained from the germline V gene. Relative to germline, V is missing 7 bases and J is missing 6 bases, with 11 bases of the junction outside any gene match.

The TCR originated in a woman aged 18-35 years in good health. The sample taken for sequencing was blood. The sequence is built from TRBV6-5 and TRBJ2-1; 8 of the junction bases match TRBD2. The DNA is TGTGCCAGCACCTGGGGACTAGTGGCTATCAATGAGCAGTTCTTC. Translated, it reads CASTWGLVAINEQFF.